This T cell receptor (beta chain) was documented in a study of blood T cell repertoires in COVID-19. Across the whole study: Sites in the United States, Italy and Spain provided acute and convalescent COVID-19 samples. The analysed material was cDNA or gDNA that came from T cells, B-cell-depleted T cells, or PBMCs.

This CDR3 region has 13 residues. The V and J ends lost 5 bases and 4 bases respectively, with 12 bases between them. CDR1 is SGHAT and CDR2 is FQNNGV in the germline V gene. Source study methods: Nucleated cell counts were estimated from reference gene primer amplification. Clones were sequenced by immunoSEQ multiplex PCR, and TCRdb holds only the in-frame ones, with some missing. Clone size and the V and J calls come from that table; the DNA yielded D and trimming. The top ten clones hold approximately 2.9% of a sample with roughly 200,000 clones, about 77% of them seen once. The material sequenced was peripheral blood. The V gene is TRBV11-2, the J gene TRBJ2-7; D is perhaps TRBD1 (6 bases). This receptor was obtained from a woman older than 75 with active or convalescent COVID-19. The CDR3 here is CASSLIRGYEQYF. As DNA, the CDR3 is TGTGCCAGCAGCCTCATCAGGGGTTACGAGCAGTACTTC. The full variable domain, with the rest looked up from reference TRBV11-2 and TRBJ2-7, is EAGVAQSPRYKIIEKRQSVAFWCNPISGHATLYWYQQILGQGPKLLIQFQNNGVVDDSQLPKDRFSAERLKGVDSTLKIQPAKLEDSAVYLCASSLIRGYEQYFGPGTRLTVT.